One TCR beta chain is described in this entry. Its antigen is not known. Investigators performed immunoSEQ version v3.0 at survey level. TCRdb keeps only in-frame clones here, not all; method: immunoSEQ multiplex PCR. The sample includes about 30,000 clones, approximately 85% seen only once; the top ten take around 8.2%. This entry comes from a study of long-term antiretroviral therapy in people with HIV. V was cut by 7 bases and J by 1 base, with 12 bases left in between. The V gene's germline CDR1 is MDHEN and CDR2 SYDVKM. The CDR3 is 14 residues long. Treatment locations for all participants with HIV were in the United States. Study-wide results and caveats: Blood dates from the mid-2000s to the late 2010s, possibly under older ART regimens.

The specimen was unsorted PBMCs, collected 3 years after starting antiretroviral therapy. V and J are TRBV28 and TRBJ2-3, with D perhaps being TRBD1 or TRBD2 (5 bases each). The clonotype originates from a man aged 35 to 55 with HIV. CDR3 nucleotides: TGTGCCAGCATGAGGTGGGACCGCACAGATACGCAGTATTTT. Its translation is CASMRWDRTDTQYF.